Shown below are 29 T cell receptor beta chains from a single sample sequenced in a study of CXCR3-negative and CXCR3-positive naive CD8 T cells. These receptors lack a known antigen. Whole-study findings and limits: TRB CDR3s of CXCR3-positive naive cells were more hydrophobic than those of CXCR3-negative naive cells.

The authors prepared UMI-labeled TRB cDNA libraries by 5' RACE. TCRdb reworked the 5' RACE reads into one entry per CDR3 protein, no DNA. This sample's table reports 150,000 or so distinct CDR3 sequences. Sequenced sample: naive CXCR3+ CD8+ T cells from blood. The subset was: CD45RO-CCR7+CD27+CD95- naive CD8+ T cells expressing CXCR3 (TNR3+). The receptors derive from a human donor in good health. Some clones in this sample may be carry-over from other donors' samples.

J is TRBJ1-1 and V is TRBV5-1; the D call of TRBD1 rests on TCRdb alone, since no DNA is present to check it. CDR1 SGHRS and CDR2 YFSETQ come from the germline V gene. The CDR3 is 16 residues long. The CDR3 protein is CASSLSGRDSPTEAFF.

This chain connects TRBV6-5 to TRBJ2-3; lacking DNA, the TRBD1 call made by TCRdb goes unchecked. The CDR3 sequence is 15 residues long. Germline assignment: CDR1 MNHEY and CDR2 SVGAGI. CDR3 in amino acids: CASSFGQGGPDTQYF.

This rearrangement joins TRBV5-6 to TRBJ2-1; absent DNA, TCRdb's TRBD1 call cannot be checked. Germline-derived CDR1 and CDR2 are SGHDT and YYEEEE. The CDR3 contains 15 residues. This CDR3 is CASSLTPQGRDEQFF.

This chain connects TRBV12-3 or TRBV12-4 to TRBJ2-5; TCRdb calls TRBD1, which cannot be checked without DNA. The CDR3 is 14 residues long. CDR3 protein: CASSMGGAGVTQYF.

This chain connects TRBV7-9 to TRBJ1-1; TCRdb picks TRBD1, but there is no DNA to check that call. The CDR3 totals 14 residues. CDR1 and CDR2 from the germline V gene are SEHNR and FQNEAQ (reference sequence). This chain's CDR3 is CASKSGRTNTEAFF.

The chain has TRBV20-1 and TRBJ2-1. Germline V gene data show CDR1 as DFQATT and CDR2 as SNEGSKA (reference sequence). The CDR3 length is 17 residues. Here the CDR3 reads CSARAQDSPAYYNEQFF.

The chain recombines TRBV12-3 or TRBV12-4 with TRBJ2-7; no DNA is available, so the TRBD1 call from TCRdb remains unchecked. The CDR3 is made up of 16 amino acids. The CDR3 loop is CASSLKRGLSFYEQYF.

The chain is built from TRBV7-2 and TRBJ2-1; TCRdb designates TRBD1, a call that cannot be tested without DNA. This CDR3 spans 15 amino acids. Looked up from germline, CDR1 is SGHTA and CDR2 is FQGNSA. The CDR3 region is CASSLPGGPGNEQFF.

The chain joins TRBV21-1 to TRBJ1-1; TCRdb names TRBD1, which stays unverified in the absence of DNA. TRBV21-1 is an annotated pseudogene. This CDR3 region has 13 residues. CDR3 protein: CASSKDRGTKAFF.

The V call is TRBV7-9, the J call TRBJ2-5; the D gene TCRdb calls, TRBD1, cannot be checked with no DNA. The CDR3 is made up of 14 amino acids. Germline assignment: CDR1 SEHNR and CDR2 FQNEAQ (reference sequence). The CDR3 sequence is CASSFRESQETQYF.

V usage is TRBV12-3 or TRBV12-4 and J usage is TRBJ1-1; TCRdb's assignment of TRBD1 cannot be checked, as there is no DNA. The CDR3 runs to 12 residues. This CDR3 reads CASSLDRVEAFF.

CDR3 region: CASSQDGLAGGSYEQYF. The rearrangement uses TRBV6-1 and TRBJ2-7; without DNA, the TCRdb call of TRBD2 cannot be checked. Germline values: CDR1 MNHNS, CDR2 SASEGT. The length of the CDR3 is 17 residues.

The J gene is TRBJ2-7, the V gene TRBV4-1; TCRdb names TRBD1, which stays unverified in the absence of DNA. Germline values: CDR1 MGHRA, CDR2 YSYEKL. This CDR3 region has 14 residues. This chain's CDR3 is CASSARDTSYEQYF.

The chain recombines TRBV29-1 with TRBJ1-3; TCRdb picks TRBD1, but there is no DNA to check that call. The V gene's germline CDR1 is SQVTM and CDR2 ANQGSEA. This CDR3 is built from 13 residues. This CDR3 is CSGQQGAGNTIYF.

The CDR3 here is CSVLREGTGELFF. The genes are TRBV29-1 and TRBJ2-2. Germline CDR1 is SQVTM and CDR2 is ANQGSEA. The CDR3 extends over 13 amino acids.

The chain joins TRBV20-1 to TRBJ2-1. Germline V gives CDR1 DFQATT, CDR2 SNEGSKA (reference sequence). The CDR3 has 14 residues. The CDR3 spells CSAREPGLYNEQFF.

The chain is built from TRBV3-1 and TRBJ2-3; there is no DNA to check the TCRdb D call of TRBD2. This CDR3 is 16 amino acids long. CDR1 is LGHDT and CDR2 is YNNKEL in the germline V gene (reference sequence). The CDR3 sequence: CASSQDEGTKTDTQYF.

The chain employs TRBV2 and TRBJ2-1; TCRdb designates TRBD2, a call that cannot be tested without DNA. This CDR3 is 17 amino acids long. The germline gives CDR1 SNHLY, CDR2 FYNNEI. The CDR3 region is CASGGLSSNPPDNEQFF.

The chain couples TRBV29-1 to TRBJ1-2; no DNA is available, so the TRBD1 call from TCRdb remains unchecked. Germline V gene lookup returns CDR1 SQVTM and CDR2 ANQGSEA. The CDR3 totals 14 residues. The CDR3 reads CSVGPGQTNYGYTF.

The V and J genes are TRBV12-3 or TRBV12-4 and TRBJ2-7; TCRdb indicates TRBD2, and absent DNA this call remains unverified. The CDR3 has 16 amino acids. The CDR3 is CASSWRPSGLRYEQYF.

This sequence joins TRBV6-5 and TRBJ2-2. This CDR3 is 13 amino acids long. Germline CDR1 MNHEY, CDR2 SVGAGI. Here the CDR3 reads CASSPVNTGELFF.

The CDR3 region is CASSLNSGDEQYF. The V call is TRBV7-3, the J call TRBJ2-7; absent DNA, TCRdb's TRBD2 call cannot be checked. Germline values: CDR1 SGHTA, CDR2 FQGTGA. This CDR3 spans 13 amino acids.

The chain uses TRBV29-1 and TRBJ2-7; the D call from TCRdb, TRBD1, cannot be confirmed without DNA. This CDR3 contains 11 residues. CDR1 SQVTM and CDR2 ANQGSEA come from the germline V gene. The CDR3 here is CSVEVGVEQYF.

The V gene is TRBV27, the J gene TRBJ2-7; the D call of TRBD1 rests on TCRdb alone, since no DNA is present to check it. The CDR3 runs 14 residues. CDR1 and CDR2 (germline): MNHEY, SMNVEV (reference sequence). The CDR3 loop reads CASSSGGSSYEQYF.

The rearrangement joins TRBV7-9 to TRBJ2-3; TCRdb outputs TRBD1, but without DNA this stays unchecked. Germline CDR1 SEHNR, CDR2 FQNEAQ (reference sequence). This CDR3 spans 16 amino acids. CDR3 sequence reads: CASSFPGTGGPDTQYF.

The chain employs TRBV11-2 and TRBJ2-5; TCRdb reports TRBD2, a call that lacks DNA to check it against. The germline CDR1 and CDR2 sequences are SGHAT and FQNNGV. This CDR3 is built from 14 residues. CDR3 in amino acids: CASTQGLKRETQYF.

This rearrangement joins TRBV28 to TRBJ2-7; TCRdb calls TRBD1, which cannot be checked without DNA. CDR3 size: 15 residues. The germline CDR1 and CDR2 sequences are MDHEN and SYDVKM. CDR3 amino acids: CASRPADRTYYEQYF.

The chain carries TRBV6-5 and TRBJ2-1; TCRdb's D call, TRBD1, is unchecked because there is no DNA. The germline CDR1 and CDR2 sequences are MNHEY and SVGAGI. The CDR3 extends over 16 amino acids. This CDR3 is CASSYSPSGVGDEQFF.

The chain uses TRBV28 and TRBJ2-3; with no DNA, the TCRdb D assignment of TRBD2 cannot be verified. The CDR3 totals 15 residues. Per the germline V gene, CDR1 is MDHEN and CDR2 is SYDVKM. The CDR3 loop is CASSGLAGHTDTQYF.